What follows describes a single T cell receptor beta chain. The entry originates in a study of cytomegalovirus exposure and HLA in healthy donors. The PCR used 60 Vbeta and 13 Jbeta primers. Repertoires were generated with immunoSEQ multiplex PCR, while TCRdb's copy carries only in-frame clones and drops some. The data show about 200,000 clones, with 70% to 85% seen just once and about 1.7% held by the top ten. Germline CDR1 is LNHDA and CDR2 is SQIVND (reference sequence). V was shortened by 1 base and J by 6 bases, with 13 bases between the two germline ends. The CDR3 contains 14 residues. The material sequenced was PBMCs. The TCR comes from a man aged 45-65 years in good health and CMV-seronegative. The chain recombines TRBV19 with TRBJ2-7, with D tentatively TRBD1 (6 bases). In DNA, the CDR3 is TGTGCCAGTAGTATAGGGGGGCAGGGCAGCGAGCAGTACTTC. It specifies CASSIGGQGSEQYF.